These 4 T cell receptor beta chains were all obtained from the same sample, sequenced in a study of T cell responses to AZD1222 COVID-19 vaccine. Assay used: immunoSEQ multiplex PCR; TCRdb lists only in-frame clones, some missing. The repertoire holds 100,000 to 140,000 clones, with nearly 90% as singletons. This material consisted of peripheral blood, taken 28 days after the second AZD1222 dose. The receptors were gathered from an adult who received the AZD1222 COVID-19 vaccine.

The CDR3 bases are TGTGCCAGCAGCTTACCGACAGGGGGAGGAACTGAAGCTTTCTTT. It codes for CASSLPTGGGTEAFF. V is TRBV7-2 and J is TRBJ1-1, with TRBD1 matching 9 bases. This CDR3 comprises 15 residues. The junction had 6 bases not matched to a gene; V was cut back by 2 bases and J by 5 bases. CDR1 is SGHTA and CDR2 is FQGNSA in the germline V gene.

CDR3 sequence reads: CASSLALTGGDLGTEAFF. CDR3 nucleotide sequence: TGCGCCAGCAGCTTAGCGTTGACAGGGGGGGATCTCGGCACTGAAGCTTTCTTT. The chain employs TRBV5-1 and TRBJ1-1; TRBD1 matches 9 bases. The CDR3 runs 18 residues. The V segment lost 2 bases and the J segment 4 bases; nucleotides outside the gene matches: 15. Germline loops: CDR1 SGHRS, CDR2 YFSETQ.

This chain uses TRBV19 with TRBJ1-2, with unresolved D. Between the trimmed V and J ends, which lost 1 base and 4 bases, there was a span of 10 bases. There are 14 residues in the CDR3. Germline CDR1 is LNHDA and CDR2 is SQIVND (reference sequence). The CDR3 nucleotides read TGTGCCAGTAGTATAGTTTCAGATTCCTATGGCTACACCTTC. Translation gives CASSIVSDSYGYTF.

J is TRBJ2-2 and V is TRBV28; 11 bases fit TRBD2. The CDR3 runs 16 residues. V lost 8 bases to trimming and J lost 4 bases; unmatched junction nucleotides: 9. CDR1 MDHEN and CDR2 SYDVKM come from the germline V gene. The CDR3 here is CASQILAGGFTGELFF. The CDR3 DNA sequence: TGTGCCAGCCAGATATTAGCGGGGGGGTTCACCGGGGAGCTGTTTTTT.